A single sample gave rise to the 21 T cell receptor beta chains below, sequenced in a study of blood T cells in healthy people across ages. It was with a sample-barcoded 5' primer and a J-beta primer mix that a second PCR of roughly 7 to 12 cycles was run. In TCRdb, the 5' RACE reads were re-called with MiXCR into one record per CDR3 protein. This sample carries over 750,000 distinct CDR3 sequences, around a quarter of them seen once, and the ten largest clones take roughly 9%. Separately, the same data were catalogued under a study of T cells of mothers and their children.

The material sequenced was blood. These receptors came from a boy aged 10-17 years in good health.

The gene calls are TRBV12-3 or TRBV12-4 and TRBJ2-7; D not certain. The V and J ends lost 6 bases and 0 bases respectively, with 18 bases between them. CDR3 length: 16 amino acids. This CDR3 reads CASSEIEVASSYEQYF. As DNA, the CDR3 is TGTGCCAGCAGCGAAATCGAGGTTGCCAGCTCCTACGAGCAGTACTTC.

This clonotype was observed a handful of times. V is TRBV19 and J is TRBJ2-1, with 7 bases matching TRBD1. The J segment lost 9 bases and the V segment lost 6 bases, leaving 11 bases of the junction unmatched. The germline V gene encodes CDR1 LNHDA and CDR2 SQIVND (reference sequence). The CDR3 runs 14 residues. DNA of the CDR3: TGTGCCAGTAGCCCCGGGACGGGGACAGCTGAGCAGTTCTTC. Its protein product is CASSPGTGTAEQFF. The variable domain in full, with the rest retrieved from reference TRBV19 and TRBJ2-1, is DGGITQSPKYLFRKEGQNVTLSCEQNLNHDAMYWYRQDPGQGLRLIYYSQIVNDFQKGDIAEGYSVSREKKESFPLTVTSAQKNPTAFYLCASSPGTGTAEQFFGPGTRLTVL.

The chain carries TRBV12-3 or TRBV12-4 and TRBJ2-5; D unclear. The DNA end is more similar to TRBJ2-7, so the J call may be wrong. This CDR3 is built from 13 residues. CDR3 loop: CASSFGKGNEQYF. The CDR3 DNA follows: TGTGCCAGCAGTTTCGGTAAGGGTAACGAGCAGTACTTC.

This clonotype has just a few counts. The chain joins TRBV20-1 to TRBJ2-7; no firm D call. CDR1 DFQATT and CDR2 SNEGSKA come from the germline V gene (reference sequence). The ends were cut back, 3 bases at V and 4 bases at J, with 13 bases in the middle. The CDR3 is 13 residues long. The CDR3 DNA reads as TGCAGTGCTAGGGCTACAAGCACTTACGAGCAGTACTTC. The encoded protein is CSARATSTYEQYF.

Turning to this clonotype: The junction and the germline gene differ at one end; a read error may be behind it. V and J are TRBV5-1 and TRBJ2-7, with 7 nucleotides matching TRBD1. Germline CDR1 and CDR2: SGHRS and YFSETQ. The CDR3 length is 15 residues. The CDR3 region is CASSLYGDSTYEQYF. The CDR3 DNA reads TGCGCTAGCAGCTTGTATGGGGACAGTACCTACGAGCAGTACTTC.

About this clonotype: Compared with germline, one end of the junction differs, possibly owing to a read error. The V call is TRBV12-3 or TRBV12-4, the J call TRBJ2-1; 8 nucleotides agree with TRBD1. This CDR3 comprises 16 residues. The CDR3 DNA follows: TGTGCCAGCAGTTTAGAACAGGACAGGGTCACCGGGGAGCTGTACTTC. Its translation is CASSLEQDRVTGELYF.

The CDR3: CAISAGTGGGEETQYF. Here the CDR3 DNA reads TGTGCCATCAGTGCTGGGACAGGGGGCGGTGAAGAGACCCAGTACTTC. V gene TRBV10-3 combines with J gene TRBJ2-5, with 12 bases that match TRBD1. The ends lost 4 bases at V and 3 bases at J; junction bases unmatched: 6. Germline lookup yields CDR1 ENHRY and CDR2 SYGVKD. The CDR3 runs to 16 residues.

The gene calls are TRBV5-1 and TRBJ1-4; D unresolved. V shed 4 bases and J shed 7 bases, with 20 bases lying between them. Germline V gene lookup returns CDR1 SGHRS and CDR2 YFSETQ. This CDR3 spans 16 amino acids. CDR3 nucleotide sequence: TGCGCCAGCAGCCCTATTAGCCCCATGACGGGTGAAAAACTGTTTTTT. The encoded protein is CASSPISPMTGEKLFF.

In its sample, this clonotype was seen many times. The chain couples TRBV7-2 to TRBJ2-5, with D perhaps given as TRBD1 or TRBD2 (6 bases each). Per the germline V gene, CDR1 is SGHTA and CDR2 is FQGNSA. The CDR3 runs to 15 residues. Trimming left V 5 bases short and J 5 bases short, with 18 bases between. CDR3 sequence (DNA): TGTGCCAGCAGCCCAACCTCAGGGGCGGGGGAGACCCAGTACTTC. It is translated as CASSPTSGAGETQYF.

This chain uses TRBV3-1 with TRBJ2-7; D remains unclear. Germline V gives CDR1 LGHDT, CDR2 YNNKEL (reference sequence). Trimming pared 1 base from V and 3 bases from J, leaving 7 bases between. The CDR3 runs to 13 residues. This CDR3 reads CASSQAIRYEQYF. The CDR3 DNA is TGTGCCAGCAGCCAAGCCATCCGCTACGAGCAGTACTTC.

This clonotype appeared once. The chain carries TRBV7-2 and TRBJ2-5; D may be TRBD1 (5 bases). V lost 6 bases and J 2 bases, leaving 16 bases between the germline ends. The length of the CDR3 is 15 residues. Per the germline V gene, CDR1 is SGHTA and CDR2 is FQGNSA. The CDR3 coding sequence is TGTGCCAGCAGTCAAAGGGGCCAGAAACAAGAGACCCAGTACTTC. Protein: CASSQRGQKQETQYF.

V gene TRBV10-3 combines with J gene TRBJ2-5; tentative D call: TRBD2 (6 bases). The V gene lost 6 bases and the J gene lost 5 bases, with 13 bases spanning the gap. The V gene's germline CDR1 is ENHRY and CDR2 SYGVKD. The CDR3 has 13 amino acids. CDR3 residues: CAISGGPGETQYF. The CDR3 coding sequence is TGTGCCATCAGCGGAGGGCCTGGTGAGACCCAGTACTTC.

V gene TRBV5-1 combines with J gene TRBJ2-5, with 9 bases that match TRBD2. The CDR3 runs 13 residues. Germline CDR1 is SGHRS and CDR2 is YFSETQ. The trim removed 8 bases at V and 6 bases at J, leaving 8 bases unmatched. CDR3 amino acids: CASGASGAKTQYF. The DNA of the CDR3 is TGCGCCAGTGGGGCTAGCGGGGCCAAGACCCAGTACTTC.

This chain uses TRBV5-6 with TRBJ2-4, with no clear D. The CDR3 spans 17 residues. Per the germline V gene, CDR1 is SGHDT and CDR2 is YYEEEE. Trimming left V 2 bases short and J 0 bases short, with 15 bases between. CDR3 residues: CASSFGLTGLAKNIQYF. The CDR3 region has the DNA TGTGCCAGCAGCTTCGGGCTCACCGGCTTAGCCAAAAACATTCAGTACTTC.

The chain combines TRBV3-1 with TRBJ2-7; possibly TRBD1 or TRBD2 for D (5 bases each). Trimming cost V 4 bases and J 5 bases, with 18 bases left between them. Germline-derived CDR1 and CDR2 are LGHDT and YNNKEL (reference sequence). The CDR3 is 15 amino acids. In DNA, the CDR3 is TGTGCCAGCAGCCCCCTGGGACGAATAATCCACGAGCAGTACTTC. This translates into CASSPLGRIIHEQYF.

The V and J genes are TRBV5-4 and TRBJ2-5; 11 bases map to TRBD2. The end of the DNA fits TRBJ2-7 better, so the J call may be wrong. The CDR3 extends over 13 amino acids. The V gene's germline CDR1 is SGHNT and CDR2 YYREEE (reference sequence). CDR3 residues: CASLTSGSNEQYF. CDR3 coding DNA: TGTGCCAGCCTAACTAGCGGGAGTAACGAGCAGTACTTC.

This clonotype was observed a handful of times. The chain recombines TRBV3-1 with TRBJ2-5, with no clear D. The CDR3 extends over 14 amino acids. V lost 4 bases to trimming and J lost 0 bases, with 9 bases between them. Germline values: CDR1 LGHDT, CDR2 YNNKEL (reference sequence). The DNA for the CDR3 is TGTGCCAGCAGCCCACCCCAGTACCAAGAGACCCAGTACTTC. It yields the protein CASSPPQYQETQYF.

This clonotype turned up a few times. The chain is built from TRBV6-1 and TRBJ1-6; D possibly corresponds to TRBD1 (5 bases). Trimming left V 6 bases short and J 0 bases short, with 18 bases between. The CDR3 length is 18 residues. Germline V gene lookup returns CDR1 MNHNS and CDR2 SASEGT. The CDR3, as DNA: TGTGCCAGCAGCCCCCTTTTCGGGGCGAGCTCCTATAATTCACCCCTCCACTTT. It is translated as CASSPLFGASSYNSPLHF.

The chain couples TRBV5-1 to TRBJ2-6; TRBD1 might be the D (5 bases). The V and J ends lost 2 bases and 1 base respectively, with 13 bases between them. Germline lookup yields CDR1 SGHRS and CDR2 YFSETQ. The CDR3 is 17 amino acids. As DNA, the CDR3 is TGCGCCAGCAGCTTTCAGGGCCCCCAATCTGGGGCCAACGTCCTGACTTTC. Protein sequence: CASSFQGPQSGANVLTF.

The chain has TRBV6-2 or TRBV6-3 and TRBJ2-5; unclear D gene. The CDR3 length is 12 residues. V was pared by 0 bases and J by 5 bases, with 4 bases between. Germline CDR1 and CDR2: MNHEY and SVGEGT. CDR3 in DNA: TGTGCCAGCAGTTACTCGGTGGAGACCCAGTACTTC. Amino acids: CASSYSVETQYF.

This chain connects TRBV9 to TRBJ1-4; 9 bases are shared with TRBD1. The CDR3 has 15 amino acids. CDR1 is SGDLS and CDR2 is YYNGEE in the germline V gene. The trim removed 3 bases at V and 7 bases at J, leaving 7 bases unmatched. The CDR3 DNA reads as TGTGCCAGCAGCGCTTCCGGGACAGGGTTTGAAAAACTGTTTTTT. Translated: CASSASGTGFEKLFF.